This note documents a single T cell receptor (beta chain) sequence. Its antigen is undetermined. Genomic DNA from each subset was divided evenly over several immunoSEQ plates. Amplification in unsorted PBMC replicate PCRs started from around 300 ng DNA, which equals 25,000 to 35,000 T cell genomes. Sequencing of unsorted PBMC DNA was carried out using ten immunoSEQ deep assay plates. Libraries were prepared by immunoSEQ multiplex PCR; TCRdb keeps only in-frame clonotypes and omits some of them. The sample carries fewer than 600,000 clones, about 80% recorded once. These data originate in a study of shared clonotypes between healthy human individuals. Study results and caveats: The donor pool, a small one, limited the genetic and exposure-history diversity represented.

Germline lookup yields CDR1 SGHDT and CDR2 YYEEEE. CDR3 length: 11 amino acids. Trimming shortened V by 4 bases and J by 4 bases, and 5 bases separated the two germline ends. This TCR derives from a middle-aged woman in good health. Some clones in this sample may be carry-over from other donors' samples. Sequencing was done on a sample of PBMCs. The chain combines TRBV5-6 with TRBJ2-5; no clear D. CDR3 amino acids: CASSVRETQYF. The CDR3 bases are TGTGCCAGCAGCGTAAGAGAGACCCAGTACTTC.